A single sample is the source of the 5 T cell receptor beta chains below, sequenced in a study of shared clonotypes between healthy human individuals. Assay used: immunoSEQ multiplex PCR; TCRdb lists only in-frame clones, some missing. The sample includes about 2.1 million clones, around 93% of them seen just once. It was CD45RO-negative cells, positively selected for CCR7, that made up naive CD8 cells, with terminally differentiated effector memory CD45RA+ cells excluded. The sequenced sample was naive CD8+ T cells from PBMCs. Every receptor here comes from a man aged 18 to 30 in good health. Some clones in this sample may be carry-over from other donors' samples.

This chain links TRBV11-2 with TRBJ2-7, with 9 bases lining up with TRBD2. The CDR3 is 16 amino acids. The germline CDR1 and CDR2 sequences are SGHAT and FQNNGV. V was clipped by 1 base and J by 2 bases; unmatched bases: 6. CDR3 protein: CASSLVRLAETYEQYF. Written as DNA, the CDR3 is TGTGCCAGCAGCTTAGTGAGACTAGCGGAAACCTACGAGCAGTACTTC.

This sequence joins TRBV6-1 and TRBJ2-2; D possibly corresponds to TRBD1 (5 bases). The V and J ends lost 1 base and 4 bases respectively, with 10 bases between them. The CDR3 covers 15 residues. Germline V gene data show CDR1 as MNHNS and CDR2 as SASEGT. For the CDR3, the DNA is TGTGCCAGCAGTGAAGGGGCAGGGATCACCGGGGAGCTGTTTTTT. Residues: CASSEGAGITGELFF.

J is TRBJ2-2 and V is TRBV7-2; D is perhaps TRBD2 (5 bases). This CDR3 has 16 amino acids. V lost 4 bases and J 2 bases, leaving 14 bases between the germline ends. The germline V gene has CDR1 SGHTA and CDR2 FQGNSA. The CDR3, as DNA: TGTGCCAGCAGCTCCAGATGGAGGTACAACACCGGGGAGCTGTTTTTT. It encodes CASSSRWRYNTGELFF.

V is TRBV29-1 and J is TRBJ1-2; tentative D call: TRBD1 (6 bases). The CDR3 extends over 15 amino acids. V lost 6 bases to trimming and J lost 8 bases, with 25 bases between them. The germline V gene has CDR1 SQVTM and CDR2 ANQGSEA. CDR3 in DNA: TGCAGCGTCGGCAACAGGGACCTCTCCTTGGGGGGCTACACCTTC. Protein sequence: CSVGNRDLSLGGYTF.

The J gene is TRBJ1-1, the V gene TRBV11-2; D uncertain. This CDR3 contains 15 residues. V was cut by 1 base and J by 0 bases, with 9 bases left in between. The V gene's germline CDR1 is SGHAT and CDR2 FQNNGV. CDR3 region: CASSLGLGLNTEAFF. The CDR3 DNA reads as TGTGCCAGCAGCTTAGGGCTGGGGTTGAACACTGAAGCTTTCTTT.